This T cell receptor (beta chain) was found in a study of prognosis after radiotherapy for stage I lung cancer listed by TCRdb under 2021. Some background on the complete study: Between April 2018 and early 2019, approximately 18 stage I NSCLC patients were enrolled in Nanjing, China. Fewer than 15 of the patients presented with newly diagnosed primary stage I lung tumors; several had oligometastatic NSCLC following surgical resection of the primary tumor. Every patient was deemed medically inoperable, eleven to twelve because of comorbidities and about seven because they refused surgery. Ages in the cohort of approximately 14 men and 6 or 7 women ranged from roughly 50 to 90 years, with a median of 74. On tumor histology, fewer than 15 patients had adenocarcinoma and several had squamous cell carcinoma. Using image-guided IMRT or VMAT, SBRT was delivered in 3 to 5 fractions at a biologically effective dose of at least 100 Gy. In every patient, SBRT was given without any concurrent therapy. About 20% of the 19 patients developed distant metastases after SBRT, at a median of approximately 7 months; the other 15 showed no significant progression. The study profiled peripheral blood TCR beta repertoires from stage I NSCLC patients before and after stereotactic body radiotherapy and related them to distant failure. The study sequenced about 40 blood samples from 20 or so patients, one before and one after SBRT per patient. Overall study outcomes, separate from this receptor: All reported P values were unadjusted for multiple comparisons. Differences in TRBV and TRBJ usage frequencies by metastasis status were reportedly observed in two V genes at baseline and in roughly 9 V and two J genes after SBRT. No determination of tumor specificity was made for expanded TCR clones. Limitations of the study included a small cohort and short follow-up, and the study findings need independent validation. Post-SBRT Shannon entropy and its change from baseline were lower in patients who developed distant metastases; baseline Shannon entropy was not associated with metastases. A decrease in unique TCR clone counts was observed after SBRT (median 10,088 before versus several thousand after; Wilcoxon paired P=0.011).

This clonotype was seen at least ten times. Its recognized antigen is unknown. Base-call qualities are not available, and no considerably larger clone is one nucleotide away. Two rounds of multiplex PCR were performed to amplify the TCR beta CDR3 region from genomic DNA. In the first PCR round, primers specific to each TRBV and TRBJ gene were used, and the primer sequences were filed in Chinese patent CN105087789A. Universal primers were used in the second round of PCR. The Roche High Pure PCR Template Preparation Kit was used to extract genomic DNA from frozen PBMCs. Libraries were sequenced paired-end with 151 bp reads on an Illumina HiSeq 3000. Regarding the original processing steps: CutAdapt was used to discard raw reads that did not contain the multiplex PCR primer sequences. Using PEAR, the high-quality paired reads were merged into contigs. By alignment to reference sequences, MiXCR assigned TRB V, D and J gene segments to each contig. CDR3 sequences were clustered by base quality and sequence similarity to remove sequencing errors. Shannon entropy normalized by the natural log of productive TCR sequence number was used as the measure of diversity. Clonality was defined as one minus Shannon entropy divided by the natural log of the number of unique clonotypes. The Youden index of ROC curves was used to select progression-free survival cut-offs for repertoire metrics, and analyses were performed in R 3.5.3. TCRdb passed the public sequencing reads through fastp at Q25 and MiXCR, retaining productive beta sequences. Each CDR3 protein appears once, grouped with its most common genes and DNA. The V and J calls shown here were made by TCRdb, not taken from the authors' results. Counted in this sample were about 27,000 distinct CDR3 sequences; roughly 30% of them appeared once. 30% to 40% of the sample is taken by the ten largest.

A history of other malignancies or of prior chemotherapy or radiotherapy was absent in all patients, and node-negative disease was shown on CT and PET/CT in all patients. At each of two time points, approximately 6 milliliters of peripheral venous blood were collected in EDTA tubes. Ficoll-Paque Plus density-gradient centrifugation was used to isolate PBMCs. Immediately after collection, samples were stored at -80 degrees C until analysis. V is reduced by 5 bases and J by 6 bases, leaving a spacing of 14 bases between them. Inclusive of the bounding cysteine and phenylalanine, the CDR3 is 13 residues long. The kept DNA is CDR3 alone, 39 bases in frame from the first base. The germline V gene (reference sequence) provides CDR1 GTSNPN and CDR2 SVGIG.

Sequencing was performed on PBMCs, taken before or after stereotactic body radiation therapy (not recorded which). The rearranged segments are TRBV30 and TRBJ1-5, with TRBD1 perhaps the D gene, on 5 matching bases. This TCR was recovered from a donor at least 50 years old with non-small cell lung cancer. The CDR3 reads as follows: CAWGATAAQPQHF. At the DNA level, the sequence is TGTGCCTGGGGGGCCACCGCCGCTCAGCCCCAGCATTTT.